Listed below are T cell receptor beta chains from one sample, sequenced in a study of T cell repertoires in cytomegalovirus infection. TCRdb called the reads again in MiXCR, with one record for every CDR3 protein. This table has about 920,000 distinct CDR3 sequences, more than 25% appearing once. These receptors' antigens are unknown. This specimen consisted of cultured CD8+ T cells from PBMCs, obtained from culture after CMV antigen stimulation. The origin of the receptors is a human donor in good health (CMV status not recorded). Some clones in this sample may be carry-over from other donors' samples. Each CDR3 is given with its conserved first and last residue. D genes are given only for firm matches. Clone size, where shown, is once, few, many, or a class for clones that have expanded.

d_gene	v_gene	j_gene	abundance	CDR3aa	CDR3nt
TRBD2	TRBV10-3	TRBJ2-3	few	CAISEGSGGVTDTQYF	TGTGCCATCAGTGAGGGTAGCGGGGGGGTCACAGATACGCAGTATTTT
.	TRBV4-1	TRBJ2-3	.	CASSQGDYYLADTQYF	TGTGCCAGCAGCCAGGGTGACTATTACTTAGCCGATACGCAGTATTTT
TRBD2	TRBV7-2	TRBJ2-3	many	CASSGFLAGGLGGTQYF	TGTGCCAGCAGCGGGTTCTTGGCGGGGGGCCTTGGGGGTACGCAGTATTTT
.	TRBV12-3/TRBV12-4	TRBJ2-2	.	CATPRQSTGELFF	TGTGCCACCCCCCGACAGTCCACCGGGGAGCTGTTTTTT
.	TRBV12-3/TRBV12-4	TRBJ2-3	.	CASGGRFTDTQYF	TGTGCCAGCGGGGGGCGTTTCACAGATACGCAGTATTTT
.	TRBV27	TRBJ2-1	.	CASSFIGVGPQEQFF	TGTGCCAGCAGTTTTATTGGGGTAGGGCCCCAGGAGCAGTTCTTC
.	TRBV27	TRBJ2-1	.	CASSFKWFGTYNEQFF	TGTGCCAGCAGTTTTAAATGGTTTGGCACATACAATGAGCAGTTCTTC
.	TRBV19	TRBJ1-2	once	CATLSEEGYTF	TGTGCCACCCTCTCCGAGGAGGGCTACACCTTC
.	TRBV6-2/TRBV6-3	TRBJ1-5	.	CASSYSTERYF	TGTGCCAGCAGTTACTCGACCGAAAGGTATTTT
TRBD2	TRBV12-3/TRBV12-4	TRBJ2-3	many	CASSSRGGLVADTQYF	TGTGCCAGCAGTTCACGGGGGGGCCTTGTCGCAGATACGCAGTATTTT
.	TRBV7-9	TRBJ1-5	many	CASSLGYQPQHF	TGTGCCAGCAGCTTAGGCTATCAGCCCCAGCATTTT
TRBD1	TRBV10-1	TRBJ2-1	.	CASSDSTGGYYNEQFF	TGCGCCAGCAGTGACTCGACAGGGGGCTACTACAATGAGCAGTTCTTC
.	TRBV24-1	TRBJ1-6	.	CATSDLRSPLHF	TGTGCCACCAGTGATTTGCGGTCACCCCTCCACTTT
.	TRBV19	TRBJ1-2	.	CASRREDYGYTF	TGTGCCAGTAGAAGGGAGGACTATGGCTACACCTTC
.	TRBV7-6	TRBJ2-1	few	CASSLNAGNEQFF	TGTGCCAGCAGCTTAAACGCGGGCAATGAGCAGTTCTTC
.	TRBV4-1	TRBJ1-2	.	CASWGGDYGYTF	TGCGCCAGCTGGGGAGGGGACTATGGCTACACCTTC
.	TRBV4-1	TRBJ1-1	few	CASSQDIPATSLETEAFF	TGCGCCAGCAGCCAAGATATCCCCGCCACTTCCCTCGAAACTGAAGCTTTCTTT